The entry below gives a single T cell receptor (beta chain) sequence along with its context. This record comes from a study of T cell changes during pregnancy in multiple sclerosis. Sequencing used immunoSEQ multiplex PCR; TCRdb keeps in-frame clones, though not all of them. The sample comprises some 60,000 clones, around 91% of which are singletons, and roughly 1.8% rests with the top ten. With 11 bases clipped from V and 2 bases from J, the junction kept 8 bases outside the gene matches. The CDR3 has 14 amino acids. The germline gives CDR1 MNHEY, CDR2 SMNVEV (reference sequence). This chain joins TRBV27 and TRBJ2-7, with 11 bases aligning to TRBD1. Here the sequenced sample was peripheral blood, taken after pregnancy. The TCR was taken from a female donor with multiple sclerosis, enrolled in a pregnancy study. CDR3 sequence reads: CAATRDRGTYEQYF. The CDR3 nucleotides read TGTGCCGCCACCCGGGACAGGGGGACCTACGAGCAGTACTTC.